What follows is one TCR beta chain and its context. This entry comes from a study of blood T cell repertoires in COVID-19. Study overall: Samples representing acute and convalescent COVID-19 were sourced from the United States, Italy and Spain.

Trimming cost V 5 bases and J 2 bases; bases outside gene matches: 7. The CDR3 sequence is 15 residues long. In germline, CDR1 is MDHEN, CDR2 SYDVKM. Clones were read by immunoSEQ multiplex PCR, and TCRdb kept only the in-frame ones, dropping some. The sample yields 30,000 to 40,000 clones, around four fifths seen once. The sequence came from a middle-aged man with active COVID-19. This chain joins TRBV28 and TRBJ2-5; 8 nucleotides agree with TRBD1. The sequencing sample was made of peripheral blood. The CDR3 protein is CASSPPYRGQETQYF. The CDR3 DNA reads TGTGCCAGCAGTCCCCCCTACAGGGGGCAAGAGACCCAGTACTTC.